This TCR beta chain was documented in a study of human T cells and chemical hapten exposure. Time point of the sample: patch test 1, 2 weeks after DPC sensitization. The treatment here: therapeutic diphenylcyclopropenone sensitization with weekly scalp DPC. TCRdb re-called the RACE reads with MiXCR, one entry per CDR3 protein. The sample records about 360,000 distinct CDR3 sequences, approximately 6.3% being singletons. Study-level results: Expanded TCRs formed significantly more large CDR3 similarity clusters than controls.

The CDR3 has 15 amino acids. V lost 3 bases and J lost 8; bases outside the gene matches: 9. Germline CDR1 SQVTM, CDR2 ANQGSEA. There are many counts of this clonotype. The antigen remains unidentified. This TCR came from a woman between 18 and 29 years old with alopecia areata. Some clones in this sample may be carry-over from other donors' samples. V and J are TRBV29-1 and TRBJ1-4, with 10 bases identical to TRBD1. Sequencing was performed on whole blood, taken in connection with sensitization to the hapten diphenylcyclopropenone (DPC). CDR3 nucleotides: TGCAGCGTTGAGCAGACGACAGGGGGCTTGGAAAAACTGTTTTTT. Residues: CSVEQTTGGLEKLFF.